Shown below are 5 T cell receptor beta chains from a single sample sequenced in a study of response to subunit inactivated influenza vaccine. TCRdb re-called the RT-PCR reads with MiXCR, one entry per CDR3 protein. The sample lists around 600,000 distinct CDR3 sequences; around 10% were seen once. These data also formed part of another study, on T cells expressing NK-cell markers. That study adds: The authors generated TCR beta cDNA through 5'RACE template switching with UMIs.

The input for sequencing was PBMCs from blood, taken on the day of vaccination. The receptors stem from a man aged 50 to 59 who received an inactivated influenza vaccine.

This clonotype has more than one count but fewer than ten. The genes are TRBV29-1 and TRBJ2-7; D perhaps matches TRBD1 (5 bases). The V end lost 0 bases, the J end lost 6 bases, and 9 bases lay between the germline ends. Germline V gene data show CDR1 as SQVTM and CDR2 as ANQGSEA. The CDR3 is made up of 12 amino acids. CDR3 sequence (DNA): TGCAGCGTTGAAGACAGGGTGGGCGAGCAGTACTTC. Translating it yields CSVEDRVGEQYF.

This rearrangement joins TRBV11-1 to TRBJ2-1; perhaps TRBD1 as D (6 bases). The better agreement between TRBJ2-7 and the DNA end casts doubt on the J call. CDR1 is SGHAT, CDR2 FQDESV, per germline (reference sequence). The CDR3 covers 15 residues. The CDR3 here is CASSIRTGTLNEQYF. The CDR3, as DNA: TGTGCCAGCAGCATAAGGACCGGGACACTTAATGAGCAGTACTTC.

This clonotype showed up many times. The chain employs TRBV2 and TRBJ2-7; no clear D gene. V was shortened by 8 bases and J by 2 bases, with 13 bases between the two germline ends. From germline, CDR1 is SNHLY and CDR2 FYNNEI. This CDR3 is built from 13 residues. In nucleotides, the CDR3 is TGTGCCAGCGGGTGGCAGGTCGCCTACGAGCAGTACTTC. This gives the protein CASGWQVAYEQYF. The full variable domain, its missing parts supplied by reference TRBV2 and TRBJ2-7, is EPEVTQTPSHQVTQMGQEVILRCVPISNHLYFYWYRQILGQKVEFLVSFYNNEISEKSEIFDDQFSVERPDGSNFTLKIRSTKLEDSAMYFCASGWQVAYEQYFGPGTRLTVT.

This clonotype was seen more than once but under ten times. The CDR3 sequence is CASSPRLNEQFF. In DNA, the CDR3 is TGTGCCAGCAGTCCTAGACTCAATGAGCAGTTCTTC. The chain has TRBV6-6 and TRBJ2-1; D remains unclear. Deletions cut 5 bases from V and 6 bases from J, with 8 bases between. The CDR3 length is 12 residues. CDR1 and CDR2 (germline): MNHNY, SVGAGI (reference sequence).

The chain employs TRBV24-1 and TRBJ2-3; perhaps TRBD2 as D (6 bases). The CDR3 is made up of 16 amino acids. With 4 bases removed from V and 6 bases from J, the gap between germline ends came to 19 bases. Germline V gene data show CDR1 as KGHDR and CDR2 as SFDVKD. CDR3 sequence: CATSELRRDRGDTQYF. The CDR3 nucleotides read TGTGCCACCAGTGAACTACGAAGGGACCGGGGGGATACGCAGTATTTT.